Below, 24 T cell receptor beta chains from the same sample are listed, as sequenced in a study of shared clonotypes between healthy human individuals. Only CD45RO-negative cells positively selected for CCR7 counted as naive CD8 cells, so terminally differentiated effector memory CD45RA+ cells were excluded. The data were produced by immunoSEQ multiplex PCR, yet TCRdb's version contains in-frame clones alone and is incomplete. The sample contains about 2.1 million clones, just over 90% of which appear only once. The specimen sequenced was naive CD8+ T cells from PBMCs. The source is a man between 18 and 29 years old in good health. Some clones in this sample may be carry-over from other donors' samples.

The rearrangement links TRBV5-1 to TRBJ2-7; D may correspond to TRBD1 or TRBD2 (5 bases each). Germline values: CDR1 SGHRS, CDR2 YFSETQ. Trimming removed 4 bases from V and 1 base from J, with 18 bases in between. The CDR3 is made up of 16 amino acids. This CDR3 reads CASSIAPGWGSYEQYF. CDR3 nucleotides: TGCGCCAGCAGCATAGCCCCGGGTTGGGGGTCCTACGAGCAGTACTTC.

In DNA, the CDR3 is TGCAGCGTTGTCTGCGGAGACAGGGCGGAACAGCCCCAGCATTTT. It encodes CSVVCGDRAEQPQHF. This chain links TRBV29-1 with TRBJ1-5; TRBD1 matches at 7 bases. Trimming removed 4 bases from V and 7 bases from J; junction bases left unmatched: 13. The germline V gene encodes CDR1 SQVTM and CDR2 ANQGSEA. The CDR3 has 15 amino acids.

The J gene is TRBJ2-3, the V gene TRBV27, with D maybe TRBD2 (6 bases). From germline, CDR1 is MNHEY and CDR2 SMNVEV (reference sequence). V lost 8 bases and J 7 bases, leaving 22 bases between the germline ends. The CDR3 totals 15 residues. CDR3 sequence reads: CASAGVGGPRNTQYF. For the CDR3, the DNA is TGTGCCAGCGCGGGCGTTGGAGGGCCTCGGAATACGCAGTATTTT.

The V gene is TRBV9, the J gene TRBJ2-7; 7 bases are a match to TRBD1. CDR3 size: 15 residues. V trimming: 0 bases; J trimming: 3 bases; junction bases outside the gene matches: 6. In germline, CDR1 is SGDLS, CDR2 YYNGEE. The DNA of the CDR3 is TGTGCCAGCAGCGTAGGTACAGGGGCAGACTACGAGCAGTACTTC. It codes for CASSVGTGADYEQYF.

The V gene is TRBV10-3, the J gene TRBJ2-6; D is uncertain. Trimming cost V 6 bases and J 0 bases, with 6 bases left between them. The CDR3 contains 14 residues. The germline CDR1 and CDR2 sequences are ENHRY and SYGVKD. CDR3 in DNA: TGTGCCATCAGAGAGCCCTCTGGGGCCAACGTCCTGACTTTC. Translated: CAIREPSGANVLTF.

The V gene is TRBV28, the J gene TRBJ2-7; D possibly corresponds to TRBD1 (6 bases). The CDR3 is 13 residues long. Deletions cut 3 bases from V and 4 bases from J, with 10 bases between. CDR1 is MDHEN and CDR2 is SYDVKM in the germline V gene. The DNA for the CDR3 is TGTGCCAGCAGTTTGGGGGCCCTTTACGAGCAGTACTTC. Translating gives CASSLGALYEQYF.

A word on this clone: Compared with germline, one end of the junction differs, possibly owing to a read error. V gene TRBV7-8 combines with J gene TRBJ2-1; no definite D call. The CDR3 totals 12 residues. Germline V gene sequence: CDR1 SGHVS, CDR2 FQNEAQ. The CDR3 DNA sequence: TGTGCCAGCAGCTTAGCCTCGTTGGAAATCCTCTTC. It translates to CASSLASLEILF.

With respect to this clone: Different DNA sequences within this sample yield the same CDR3. This sequence joins TRBV11-3 and TRBJ2-7, with a weak D call TRBD2 (5 bases). Trimming shortened V by 4 bases and J by 3 bases, and 10 bases separated the two germline ends. CDR1 and CDR2 (germline): SGHNT, YENEEA. The CDR3 contains 13 residues. The CDR3 here is CASSSGRGYEQYF. The CDR3 coding sequence is TGTGCCAGCAGCTCAGGACGGGGCTACGAGCAGTACTTC.

The V and J genes are TRBV28 and TRBJ2-2; 7 bases agree with TRBD1. J gave up 3 bases and V 4 bases, and 5 bases lay outside the gene matches. CDR1 is MDHEN, CDR2 SYDVKM, per germline. The CDR3 contains 15 residues. The CDR3 DNA reads TGTGCCAGCAGTTCCTTACAGGGGTACACCGGGGAGCTGTTTTTT. It codes for CASSSLQGYTGELFF.

On this clone: The germline gene is not matched at one end of the junction; a read error may be the cause. The sample holds other DNA sequences that translate to the same CDR3. This chain joins TRBV11-2 and TRBJ2-1, with D perhaps TRBD1 or TRBD2 (5 bases each). The CDR3 consists of 15 residues. Germline V gene sequence: CDR1 SGHAT, CDR2 FQNNGV. CDR3: CASSLGVGGYNEQFF. The DNA for the CDR3 is TGTGCCAGCAGTTTAGGGGTTGGGGGCTACAATGAGCAGTTCTTC.

V usage is TRBV4-1 and J usage is TRBJ2-1; TRBD2 might be the D (5 bases). V dropped 4 bases and J dropped 5 bases, with 12 bases sitting between them. CDR3 length: 14 amino acids. Germline V gives CDR1 MGHRA, CDR2 YSYEKL. The chain's CDR3 is CASSLGLADNEQFF. CDR3 coding DNA: TGCGCCAGCAGCCTCGGCCTAGCCGACAATGAGCAGTTCTTC.

In regard to this clone: The same CDR3 can be traced to other DNA sequences in this sample. V gene TRBV30 combines with J gene TRBJ2-3; 11 bases fit TRBD2. The ends lost 1 base at V and 3 bases at J; junction bases unmatched: 6. The CDR3 is made up of 16 amino acids. Germline lookup yields CDR1 GTSNPN and CDR2 SVGIG (reference sequence). This CDR3 reads CAWSEWASGRTDTQYF. CDR3 bases: TGTGCCTGGAGTGAATGGGCTAGCGGGAGGACAGATACGCAGTATTTT.

J is TRBJ2-6 and V is TRBV5-4, with a tentative D call TRBD2 (6 bases). Germline values: CDR1 SGHNT, CDR2 YYREEE (reference sequence). The V gene lost 3 bases and the J gene lost 1 base, with 14 bases spanning the gap. The CDR3 is made up of 17 amino acids. The CDR3 coding sequence is TGTGCCAGCAGCTCCTGGGAGGTCGGGTCTGGGGCCAACGTCCTGACTTTC. This encodes CASSSWEVGSGANVLTF.

V is TRBV10-3 and J is TRBJ2-7; D not certain. Germline loops: CDR1 ENHRY, CDR2 SYGVKD. CDR3 length equals 12 residues. The germline V and J ends were trimmed by 6 bases and 2 bases, with 8 bases remaining between them. CDR3 nucleotides: TGTGCCATCAGGACGAAGACCTACGAGCAGTACTTC. Amino acids: CAIRTKTYEQYF.

The chain couples TRBV27 to TRBJ2-6, with D tentatively TRBD1 or TRBD2 (5 bases each). The ends were cut back, 5 bases at V and 2 bases at J, with 13 bases in the middle. The CDR3 extends over 16 amino acids. The V gene's germline CDR1 is MNHEY and CDR2 SMNVEV (reference sequence). DNA for the CDR3: TGTGCCAGCAGTCCGGGGACCGCCGCTGGGGCCAACGTCCTGACTTTC. Its protein product is CASSPGTAAGANVLTF.

This sequence joins TRBV27 and TRBJ2-3, with TRBD1 identical over 10 bases. Germline CDR1 and CDR2: MNHEY and SMNVEV (reference sequence). This CDR3 contains 17 residues. J gave up 0 bases and V 6 bases, and 9 bases lay outside the gene matches. The CDR3 DNA reads as TGTGCCAGCAGGCGGACAGGGGGAAAAGCTAGCACAGATACGCAGTATTTT. Translation gives CASRRTGGKASTDTQYF.

The V gene is TRBV29-1, the J gene TRBJ1-2; no clear D gene. The germline V gene encodes CDR1 SQVTM and CDR2 ANQGSEA. The CDR3 length is 16 residues. Trimming removed 2 bases from V and 6 bases from J, with 22 bases in between. The CDR3 bases are TGCAGCGTTGAACATTTAGGTCGGGAGACAATCAATGGCTACACCTTC. Amino acids: CSVEHLGRETINGYTF.

In regard to this clone: One end of the junction varies from germline; a read error may be responsible. DNA for the CDR3: TGTGCCAGCAGCTTCCAGGGGGGCACTGAGGCTTTCTTT. The encoded protein is CASSFQGGTEAFF. The rearrangement uses TRBV11-2 and TRBJ1-1; TRBD1 matches 7 bases. Germline CDR1 reads SGHAT; CDR2 reads FQNNGV. The CDR3 loop spans 13 amino acids.

The DNA of the CDR3 is TGTGCCAGCAGTGACTCGAGTCTCTCCCGGCTAGGCTACACCTTC. It encodes CASSDSSLSRLGYTF. The chain recombines TRBV6-4 with TRBJ1-2; no definite D call. The germline V gene has CDR1 MRHNA and CDR2 SNTAGT. Trimming stripped 0 bases from V and 8 bases from J, with 16 bases between. The CDR3 is 15 amino acids.

The V call is TRBV27, the J call TRBJ1-2; 8 nucleotides align to TRBD1. Germline V gene lookup returns CDR1 MNHEY and CDR2 SMNVEV (reference sequence). The CDR3 is made up of 14 amino acids. V shed 2 bases and J 3 bases; nucleotides not matched to a gene: 2. CDR3: CASSLMTGDYGYTF. The DNA of the CDR3 is TGTGCCAGCAGTTTAATGACAGGGGACTATGGCTACACCTTC.

As to this clone: This specimen includes other DNA sequences encoding the same CDR3. V and J are TRBV6-5 and TRBJ1-5; 9 positions match TRBD1. The germline gives CDR1 MNHEY, CDR2 SVGAGI. J gave up 5 bases and V 4 bases, and 0 bases lay outside the gene matches. The CDR3 has 13 residues. CDR3 sequence reads: CASSWDRDQPQHF. For the CDR3, the DNA is TGTGCCAGCAGTTGGGACAGGGATCAGCCCCAGCATTTT.

The rearrangement links TRBV28 to TRBJ2-2, with TRBD1 as a possible D gene (5 bases). From germline, CDR1 is MDHEN and CDR2 SYDVKM. This CDR3 is built from 16 residues. The germline V and J ends were trimmed by 6 bases and 4 bases, with 18 bases remaining between them. This CDR3 reads CASSPGHFDGTGELFF. The CDR3 nucleotides read TGTGCCAGCAGCCCTGGACACTTTGATGGCACCGGGGAGCTGTTTTTT.

There are a few counts of this clone. The chain joins TRBV18 to TRBJ1-2; D is possibly TRBD1 (6 bases). Germline V gene lookup returns CDR1 KGHSH and CDR2 LQKENI. The CDR3 has 14 residues. V lost 4 bases to trimming and J lost 4 bases, with 13 bases between them. This CDR3 reads CASSRVDSPYGYTF. The DNA of the CDR3 is TGTGCCAGCTCACGGGTGGACAGCCCCTATGGCTACACCTTC.

The count of this clone is one. The V gene is TRBV7-9, the J gene TRBJ2-3, with TRBD2 identical over 9 bases. Per germline, CDR1 SEHNR and CDR2 FQNEAQ (reference sequence). The CDR3 has 16 amino acids. V dropped 1 base and J dropped 8; count of bases not matched to a gene: 10. The CDR3 sequence is CASSLVASGMGGTQYF. CDR3 coding DNA: TGTGCCAGCAGCTTAGTTGCTAGCGGGATGGGAGGTACGCAGTATTTT.